The clone carrying this T cell receptor beta chain was counted at least ten times. Its matching antigen is unknown. TCRdb reanalysed the reads using MiXCR and keeps one entry per CDR3 protein. The sample carries almost 300,000 distinct CDR3 sequences, around 9.6% recorded once. Germline V CDR1 and CDR2: SGHTA, FQGNSA. This CDR3 region has 12 residues. V was shortened by 0 bases and J by 6 bases, with 2 bases between the two germline ends. The data belong to a study of T cell repertoires in cytomegalovirus infection. Study at large: Both CMV infection and a matching HLA type were indicated by public TCR beta signatures. Study-wide points: Individuals carrying CMV plus the relevant HLA were identified by cumulative frequency of public TCR beta families. What dominated the ex vivo response were HLA-C-restricted CMV-specific TCR beta clonotypes.

The sample comprised PBMCs. This TCR derives from a human donor in good health (CMV status not recorded). Some clones in this sample may be carry-over from other donors' samples. V and J are TRBV7-2 and TRBJ2-2; no firm D call. CDR3 coding DNA: TGTGCCAGCAGCTTAGCGCCCGGGGAGCTGTTTTTT. Amino acid sequence: CASSLAPGELFF.